In this sample, the clone carrying this TCR beta chain turned up a few times. RNA was extracted from bulk tissue without any cell sorting. Three rounds of nested PCR, following a modified ARM-PCR protocol, produced the TCRbeta library. One entry per CDR3 protein, called by TCRdb with MiXCR from the multiplex PCR reads. The sample gives tens of thousands of distinct CDR3 sequences, less than 75% of which show up once; approximately 16% is in the top ten. This CDR3 is 14 amino acids long. V lost 5 bases to trimming and J lost 3 bases, with 12 bases between them. CDR1 is MDHEN, CDR2 SYDVKM, per germline. This sample was taken from a study of tumor and adjacent non-tumor tissue in lung cancer.

This rearrangement joins TRBV28 to TRBJ2-3; perhaps TRBD1 as D (5 bases). This sequence originates from a man aged 55 to 70 with non-small cell lung cancer. The specimen sequenced was lung tumor tissue. CDR3 sequence: CASSGAQRTDTQYF. The CDR3 nucleotides are TGTGCCAGCAGTGGGGCCCAAAGGACAGATACGCAGTATTTT.